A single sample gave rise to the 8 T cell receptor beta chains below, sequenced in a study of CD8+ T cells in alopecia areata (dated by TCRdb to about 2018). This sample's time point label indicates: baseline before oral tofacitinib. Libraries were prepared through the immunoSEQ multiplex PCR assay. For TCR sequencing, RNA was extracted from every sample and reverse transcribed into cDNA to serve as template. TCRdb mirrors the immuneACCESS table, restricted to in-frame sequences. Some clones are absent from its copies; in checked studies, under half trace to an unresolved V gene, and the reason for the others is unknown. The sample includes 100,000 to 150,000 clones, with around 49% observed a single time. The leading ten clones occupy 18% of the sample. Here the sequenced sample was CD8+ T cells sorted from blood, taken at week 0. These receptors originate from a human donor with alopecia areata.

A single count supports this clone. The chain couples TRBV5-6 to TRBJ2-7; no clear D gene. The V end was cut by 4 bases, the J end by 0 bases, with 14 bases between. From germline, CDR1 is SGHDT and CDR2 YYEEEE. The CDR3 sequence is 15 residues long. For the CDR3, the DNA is TGTGCCAGCAGCCCGCGACTCCATTACTCCTACGAGCAGTACTTC. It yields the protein CASSPRLHYSYEQYF.

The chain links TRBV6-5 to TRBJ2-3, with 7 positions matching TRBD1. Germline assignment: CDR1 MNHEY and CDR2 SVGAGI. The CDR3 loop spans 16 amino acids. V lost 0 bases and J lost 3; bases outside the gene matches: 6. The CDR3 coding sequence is TGTGCCAGCAGTTACTCTTCAGAGGGGGCTACAGATACGCAGTATTTT. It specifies CASSYSSEGATDTQYF.

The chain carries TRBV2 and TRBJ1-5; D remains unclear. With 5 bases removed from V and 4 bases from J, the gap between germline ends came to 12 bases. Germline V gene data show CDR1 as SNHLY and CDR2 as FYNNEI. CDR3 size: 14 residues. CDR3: CASSNGKPNQPQHF. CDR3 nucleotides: TGTGCCAGCAGTAACGGGAAACCTAATCAGCCCCAGCATTTT.

The CDR3 loop reads CAWARGSTNEKLFF. In DNA, the CDR3 is TGTGCCTGGGCCCGGGGGTCAACTAATGAAAAACTGTTTTTT. J is TRBJ1-4 and V is TRBV30; weak D call: TRBD1 (5 bases). This CDR3 contains 14 residues. CDR1 GTSNPN and CDR2 SVGIG come from the germline V gene (reference sequence). Deletions cut 5 bases from V and 0 bases from J, with 10 bases between. Supplemented by reference TRBV30 and TRBJ1-4, the full variable domain reads SQTIHQWPATLVQPVGSPLSLECTVEGTSNPNLYWYRQAAGRGLQLLFYSVGIGQISSEVPQNLSASRPQDRQFILSSKKLLLSDSGFYLCAWARGSTNEKLFFGSGTQLSVL.

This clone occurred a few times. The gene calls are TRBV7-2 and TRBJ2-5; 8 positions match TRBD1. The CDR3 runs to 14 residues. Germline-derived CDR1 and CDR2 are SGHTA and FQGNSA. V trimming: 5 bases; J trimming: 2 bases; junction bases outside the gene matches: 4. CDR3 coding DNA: TGTGCCAGCAGCAATCGACAGGGGCAAGAGACCCAGTACTTC. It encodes CASSNRQGQETQYF.

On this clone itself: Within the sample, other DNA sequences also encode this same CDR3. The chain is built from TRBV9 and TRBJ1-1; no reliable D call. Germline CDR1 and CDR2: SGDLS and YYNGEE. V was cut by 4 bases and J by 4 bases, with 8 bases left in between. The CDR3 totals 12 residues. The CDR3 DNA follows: TGTGCCAGCAGCCCTCCGGGCACTGAAGCTTTCTTT. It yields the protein CASSPPGTEAFF.

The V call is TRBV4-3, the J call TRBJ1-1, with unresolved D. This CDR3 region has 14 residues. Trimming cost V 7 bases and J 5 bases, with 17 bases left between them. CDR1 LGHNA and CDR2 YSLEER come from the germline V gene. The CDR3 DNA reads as TGCGCCAGCAAGACGGACTTGACGGGGACTGAAGCTTTCTTT. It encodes CASKTDLTGTEAFF.

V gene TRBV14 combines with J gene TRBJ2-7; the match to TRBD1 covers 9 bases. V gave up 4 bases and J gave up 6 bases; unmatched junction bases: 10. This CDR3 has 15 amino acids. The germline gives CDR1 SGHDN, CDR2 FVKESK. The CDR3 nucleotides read TGTGCCAGCAGCCTTTATACAGGGGGCCAGATCGAGCAGTACTTC. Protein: CASSLYTGGQIEQYF.